The clone carrying this TCR beta chain rates as medium-sized. Its antigen is unidentified. The ends were cut back, 1 base at V and 3 bases at J, with 10 bases in the middle. There are 14 residues in the CDR3. The germline V gene encodes CDR1 SEHNR and CDR2 FQNEAQ (reference sequence). The data were taken from a study of T-cell memory formation after mild COVID-19. Broader study findings: CD4+ contracting clones were found mainly in CM and EM, and CD8+ ones in EMRA.

TCRalpha and TCRbeta libraries used 5'RACE with constant-segment primers and UMIs. TCRdb called the 5' RACE reads again in MiXCR, with one record for every CDR3 protein. The sample has about 150,000 distinct CDR3 sequences, roughly 15% seen once. What was sequenced was PBMCs or a T cell subset sorted from them (not recorded which). The genes are TRBV7-9 and TRBJ2-7; no clear D. This clonotype originated in an adult woman who had mild COVID-19 (a few samples of this study predate the infection). Cell type and time point are not known. CDR3 DNA sequence: TGTGCCAGCAGCTTAGTTTTAACAGACTACGAGCAGTACTTC. It specifies CASSLVLTDYEQYF.